Below are 4 T cell receptor beta chains sequenced from a single sample in a study of T cells in Graves' hyperthyroidism and ophthalmopathy. Researchers amplified the TCR beta CDR3 regions from RNA transcripts. The TCR CDR3 first-round RT-PCR relied on the HTBI primer set. TCRdb called the multiplex PCR reads again in MiXCR, with one record for every CDR3 protein. The table lists about 570,000 distinct CDR3 sequences, approximately 44% of them singletons. The material sequenced was peripheral blood or thyroid tissue (not recorded which). All receptors come from an adult woman with Graves' disease, either hyperthyroidism or ophthalmopathy (not recorded which).

The chain combines TRBV29-1 with TRBJ2-2, with 7 bases aligning to TRBD1. Germline CDR1 SQVTM, CDR2 ANQGSEA. The CDR3 has 14 amino acids. This CDR3 is CQQSSQGRTGELFF. CDR3 sequence (DNA): TGCCAGCAGTCCTCACAGGGGCGCACCGGGGAGCTGTTTTTT.

V and J are TRBV7-9 and TRBJ2-7; D is perhaps TRBD2 (5 bases). This CDR3 is built from 15 residues. Deletions cut 5 bases from V and 1 base from J, with 15 bases between. Germline assignment: CDR1 SEHNR and CDR2 FQNEAQ (reference sequence). The CDR3 loop is CASSLGLSISYEQYF. The CDR3 coding sequence is TGTGCCAGCAGCCTCGGACTGAGTATATCCTACGAGCAGTACTTC.

This clonotype was found once. The chain recombines TRBV19 with TRBJ1-2; no reliable D call. This CDR3 spans 15 amino acids. The V gene's germline CDR1 is LNHDA and CDR2 SQIVND (reference sequence). V lost 1 base, J lost 6 bases, and 15 bases lay in between. The CDR3 nucleotides are TGTGCCAGTAGTATAGTACGGGAAAGGAGCGATGGCTACACCTTC. Translation: CASSIVRERSDGYTF.

This clonotype was observed a single time. The CDR3 DNA reads TGTGCCACCAGCAGTGCTAGAGATGGGGGGAGGGATGGCTACACCTTC. It yields the protein CATSSARDGGRDGYTF. This chain uses TRBV15 with TRBJ1-2; tentative D call: TRBD1 (5 bases). V dropped 3 bases and J dropped 6 bases, with 20 bases sitting between them. This CDR3 spans 16 amino acids. Per germline, CDR1 LNHNV and CDR2 YYDKDF (reference sequence).